One T cell receptor (beta chain) is described in this entry. This clonotype showed up just a few times. Its antigen remains undetermined. Base quality data are lacking; no much larger clone is found one base away. The library was made by 5' RACE. Sequencing took place on an Illumina HiSeq 2500. A second about 7 to 12 cycle PCR used a sample-barcoded 5' primer and a J-beta primer mix. Each TCR beta cDNA molecule received a unique molecular identifier from a template-switch 5' adaptor carrying 12 random nucleotides. Each sample yielded at least 3 million CDR3-containing paired-end reads. The Mint cDNA synthesis kit, primed by a TRBC-specific oligonucleotide, was used to synthesize first-strand cDNA from all RNA. All cDNA was treated with uracil-DNA glycosylase and then went through a first 18-cycle PCR with the universal primers M1SS and BC2_uni_R. The study's own analysis went as follows. For normalization, 1 million high-quality reads were randomly selected from each sample, with every read carrying a distinct molecular identifier. Reads sharing molecular identifiers were discarded rather than binned into consensus sequences. MiTCR, set to a Q25 quality threshold and the strictest error-elimination algorithm, was used for CDR3 identification, clonotype clustering and error correction. A nonparametric unseen species model using Euler transformation provided a lower-bound estimate of total TCR beta diversity. TCRdb reanalyzed the raw reads on its own, using fastp at Q25 for trimming and MiXCR for clone calling, and kept in-frame beta chains. Rows are combined by CDR3 protein, so each entry shows the most common genes and DNA. Here the V and J calls rest on TCRdb's processing, not on the authors' analysis. The sample table shows roughly 700,000 distinct CDR3 sequences, and roughly 32% are seen once. The top ten constitute 15% to 17% of the sample.

Systemically healthy Caucasian individuals from Russia, approximately 39 in total and aged about 6 to 100 years, were included as donors. Around 10 milliliters of peripheral blood were collected from each donor into EDTA-treated Vacutainer tubes. Ficoll-Paque density-gradient centrifugation was used to isolate PBMCs, with at least 7 million per sample. Total RNA, at least 5 micrograms per sample, was extracted from PBMCs with Trizol reagent. Naive CD45RAhigh/CD27high T cell percentages were measured by flow cytometry on a PBMC aliquot from every donor. CDR1 MGHRA and CDR2 YSYEKL were looked up in the germline V gene. The junction shows trimming of 1 base on V and 3 bases on J, plus 9 bases between the germline ends. The cysteine opens and the phenylalanine closes a CDR3 of 15 amino acids. Solely the CDR3 DNA is kept, with 45 bases framed from the first base. This sample is drawn from a study of blood T cells in healthy people across ages (dated by TCRdb to between 2014 and 2017). In the study overall: Template switching captured roughly one uniquely barcoded TCR beta cDNA molecule per two T cells in model experiments. Using the same blood draw, the study looked at two additional independent replicas of 1 million unique cDNA reads for two donors, one aged 18 to 30 and the other aged 80 or older. Donors were grouped into four age groups: young (average roughly 15 years), middle-aged (roughly 40), aged (about 60) and long-lived (around 80). Using deep sequencing normalized with unique cDNA molecular identifiers, the study measured how TCR beta repertoire diversity changes with age. Donors of different ages were randomly distributed across sequencing lanes to avoid experimental bias.

Results the study describes overall, beyond this receptor: The long-lived group showed more naive CD4+ T cells, fewer expanded clones and increased TCR diversity than the aged group, suggesting age selection. Observed TCR beta diversity correlated strongly with the percentage of naive T cells measured by flow cytometry. Because profiling used bulk unsorted PBMCs, naive and antigen-experienced compartments could not be compared conclusively. Donor CMV infection status was unknown, potentially confounding age-related changes in expanded clonotypes. Total diversity estimates from one million sequenced T cells were considered lower bounds and underestimates. As age increased, observed TCR beta diversity per million T cells dropped in a roughly linear way, and a significant reduction was already evident by age 40.

The sequenced material came from blood. The rearranged segments are TRBV4-1 and TRBJ2-2; the D gene lacks a confident call. This receptor was obtained from a woman of 80 years or more in good health. Donor details come from another sample of the same person, matched by shared clones. CDR3 protein: CASSQGADYTGELFF. The DNA sequence is as follows: TGCGCCAGCAGCCAAGGGGCTGACTACACCGGGGAGCTGTTTTTT.